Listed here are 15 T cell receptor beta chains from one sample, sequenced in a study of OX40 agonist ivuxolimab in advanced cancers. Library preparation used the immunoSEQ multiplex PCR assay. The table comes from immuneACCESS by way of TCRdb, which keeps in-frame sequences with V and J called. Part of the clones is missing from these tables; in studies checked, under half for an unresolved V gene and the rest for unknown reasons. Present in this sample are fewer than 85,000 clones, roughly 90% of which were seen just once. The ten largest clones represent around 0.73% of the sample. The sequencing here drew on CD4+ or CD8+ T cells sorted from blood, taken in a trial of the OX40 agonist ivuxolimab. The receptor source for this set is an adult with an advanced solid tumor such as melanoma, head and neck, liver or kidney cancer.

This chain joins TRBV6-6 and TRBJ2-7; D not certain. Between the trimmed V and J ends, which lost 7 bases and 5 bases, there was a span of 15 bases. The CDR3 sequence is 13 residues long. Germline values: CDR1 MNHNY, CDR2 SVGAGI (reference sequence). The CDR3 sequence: CASNSQVRDEQYF. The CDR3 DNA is TGTGCCAGCAACTCGCAAGTGAGAGACGAGCAGTACTTC.

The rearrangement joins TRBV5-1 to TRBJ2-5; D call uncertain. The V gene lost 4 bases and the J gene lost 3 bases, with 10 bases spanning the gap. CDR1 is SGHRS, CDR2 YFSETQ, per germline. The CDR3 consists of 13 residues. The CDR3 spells CASSRDGKETQYF. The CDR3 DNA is TGCGCCAGCAGCAGGGATGGGAAAGAGACCCAGTACTTC.

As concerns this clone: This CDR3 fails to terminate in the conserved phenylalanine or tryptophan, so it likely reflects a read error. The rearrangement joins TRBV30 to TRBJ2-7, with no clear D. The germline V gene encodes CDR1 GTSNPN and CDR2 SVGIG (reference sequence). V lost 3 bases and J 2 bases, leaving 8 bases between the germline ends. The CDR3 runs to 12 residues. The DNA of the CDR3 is TGTGCCTGGAGCCCTCTCCCCTACGAGCAGTACTCC. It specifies CAWSPLPYEQYS.

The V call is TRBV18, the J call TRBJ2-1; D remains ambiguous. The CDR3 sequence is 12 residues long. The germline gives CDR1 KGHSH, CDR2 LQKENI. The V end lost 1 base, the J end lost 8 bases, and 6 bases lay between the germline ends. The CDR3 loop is CASSPLGDEQFF. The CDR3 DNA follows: TGTGCCAGCTCACCACTTGGCGATGAGCAGTTCTTC.

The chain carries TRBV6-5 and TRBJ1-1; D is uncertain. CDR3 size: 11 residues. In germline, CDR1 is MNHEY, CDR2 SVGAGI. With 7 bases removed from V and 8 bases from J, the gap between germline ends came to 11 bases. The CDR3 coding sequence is TGTGCCAGCACCAACAGTGTCGAAGCTTTCTTT. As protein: CASTNSVEAFF.

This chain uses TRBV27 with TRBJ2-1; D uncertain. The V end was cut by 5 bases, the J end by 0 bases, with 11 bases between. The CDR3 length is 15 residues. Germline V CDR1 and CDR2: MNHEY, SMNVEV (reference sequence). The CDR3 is CASSPSSSSYNEQFF. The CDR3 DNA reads TGTGCCAGCAGTCCAAGCAGTAGCTCCTACAATGAGCAGTTCTTC.

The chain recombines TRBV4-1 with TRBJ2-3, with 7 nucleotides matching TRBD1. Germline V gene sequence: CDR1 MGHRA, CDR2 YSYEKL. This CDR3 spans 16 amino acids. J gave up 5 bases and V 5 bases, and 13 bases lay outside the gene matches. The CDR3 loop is CASSVLTGKVGDTQYF. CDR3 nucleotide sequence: TGCGCCAGCAGCGTACTGACAGGGAAAGTTGGAGATACGCAGTATTTT.

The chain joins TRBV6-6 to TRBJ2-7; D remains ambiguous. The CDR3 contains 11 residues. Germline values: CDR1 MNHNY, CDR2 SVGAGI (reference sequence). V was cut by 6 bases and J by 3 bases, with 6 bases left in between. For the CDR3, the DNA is TGTGCCAGCAGGCGACACTACGAGCAGTACTTC. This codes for CASRRHYEQYF.

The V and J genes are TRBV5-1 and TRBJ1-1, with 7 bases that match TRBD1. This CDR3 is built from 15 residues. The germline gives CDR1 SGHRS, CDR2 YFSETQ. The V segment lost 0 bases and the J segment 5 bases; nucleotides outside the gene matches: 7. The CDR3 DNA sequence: TGCGCCAGCAGCTTGGGGGAGTTGACAGGGACTGAAGCTTTCTTT. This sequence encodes CASSLGELTGTEAFF.

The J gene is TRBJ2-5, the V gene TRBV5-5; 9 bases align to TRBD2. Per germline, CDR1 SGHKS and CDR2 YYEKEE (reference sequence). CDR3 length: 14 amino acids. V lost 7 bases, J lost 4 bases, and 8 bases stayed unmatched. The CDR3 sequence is CASSLGLATETQYF. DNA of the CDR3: TGTGCCAGCTCCCTCGGACTAGCGACAGAGACCCAGTACTTC.

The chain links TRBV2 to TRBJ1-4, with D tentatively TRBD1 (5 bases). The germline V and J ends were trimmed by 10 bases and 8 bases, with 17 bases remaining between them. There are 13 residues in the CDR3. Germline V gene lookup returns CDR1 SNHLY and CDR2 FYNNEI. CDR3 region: CATEPNRGEKLFF. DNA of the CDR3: TGTGCCACTGAACCGAATCGGGGGGAAAAACTGTTTTTT.

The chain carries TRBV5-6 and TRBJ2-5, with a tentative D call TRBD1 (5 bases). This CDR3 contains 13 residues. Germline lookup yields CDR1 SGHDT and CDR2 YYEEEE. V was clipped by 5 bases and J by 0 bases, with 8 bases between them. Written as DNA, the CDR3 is TGTGCCAGCAGGGGGCCGTACCAAGAGACCCAGTACTTC. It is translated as CASRGPYQETQYF. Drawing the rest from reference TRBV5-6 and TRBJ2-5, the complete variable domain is DAGVTQSPTHLIKTRGQQVTLRCSPKSGHDTVSWYQQALGQGPQFIFQYYEEEERQRGNFPDRFSGHQFPNYSSELNVNALLLGDSALYLCASRGPYQETQYFGPGTRLLVL.

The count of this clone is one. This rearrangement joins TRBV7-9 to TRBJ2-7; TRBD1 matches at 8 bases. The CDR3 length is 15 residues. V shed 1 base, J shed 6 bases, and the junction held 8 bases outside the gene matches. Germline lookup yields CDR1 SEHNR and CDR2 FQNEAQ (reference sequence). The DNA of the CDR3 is TGTGCCAGCAGCTTAGACCGGACAGGGTTTGCCGAGCAGTACTTC. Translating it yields CASSLDRTGFAEQYF.

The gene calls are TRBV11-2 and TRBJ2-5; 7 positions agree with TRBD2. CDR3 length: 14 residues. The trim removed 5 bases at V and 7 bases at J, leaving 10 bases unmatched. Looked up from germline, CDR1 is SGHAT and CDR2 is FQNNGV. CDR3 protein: CASSPRRGRGTQYF. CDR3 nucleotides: TGTGCCAGCAGCCCCCGGCGGGGGAGGGGGACCCAGTACTTC.

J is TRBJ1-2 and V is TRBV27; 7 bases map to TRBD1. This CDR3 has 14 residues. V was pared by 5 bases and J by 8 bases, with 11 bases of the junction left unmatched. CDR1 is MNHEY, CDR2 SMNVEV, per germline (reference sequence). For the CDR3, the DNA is TGTGCCAGCAGTACCACCGGGACAGTGGAAGGCTACACCTTC. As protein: CASSTTGTVEGYTF.